These 12 T cell receptor beta chains share one sample of origin, sequenced in a study of CD8 T cells in ankylosing spondylitis. Study results and caveats: Made up of under 10 highly homologous variants, a TCR beta motif appeared characteristic of ankylosing spondylitis blood.

TCRdb analysed the 5' RACE reads with MiXCR anew, one entry per CDR3 protein. This repertoire shows 700,000 to 1,000,000 distinct CDR3 sequences, roughly 12% found once; its top ten account for about 0.5%. The antigens these receptors bind are not known. The sample taken for sequencing was blood, either unsorted or a sorted T cell fraction (not recorded which). These receptors all come from a male donor with ankylosing spondylitis.

This clonotype was seen only a few times. The rearrangement joins TRBV7-2 to TRBJ2-7; D gene ambiguous. This CDR3 has 15 amino acids. CDR1 is SGHTA and CDR2 is FQGNSA in the germline V gene. Trimming pared 1 base from V and 4 bases from J, leaving 14 bases between. CDR3 amino acids: CASSLDPSVNYEQYF. DNA of the CDR3: TGTGCCAGCAGCTTAGACCCCAGTGTAAATTACGAGCAGTACTTC.

This clonotype was observed at least ten times. This sequence joins TRBV12-3 or TRBV12-4 and TRBJ2-1; 7 bases line up with TRBD1. CDR3 length: 15 residues. Trimming took 3 bases from V and 8 from J; bases not matched to a gene: 10. As DNA, the CDR3 is TGTGCCAGCAGTTTGAGGACAGGATGGCCCCATGAGCAGTTCTTC. It yields the protein CASSLRTGWPHEQFF.

This clonotype was observed a few times. This rearrangement joins TRBV4-3 to TRBJ2-7, with a possible D match to TRBD1 (6 bases). V lost 0 bases and J 5 bases, leaving 23 bases between the germline ends. The CDR3 runs to 18 residues. Per germline, CDR1 LGHNA and CDR2 YSLEER. The CDR3 sequence: CASSQDLRDIFKSNEQYF. The CDR3 coding sequence is TGCGCCAGCAGCCAAGATTTGAGGGACATCTTCAAATCGAACGAGCAGTACTTC.

In this sample, this clonotype turned up many times. The chain joins TRBV6-1 to TRBJ2-7; the match to TRBD1 covers 9 bases. The length of the CDR3 is 14 residues. V was clipped by 9 bases and J by 3 bases; unmatched bases: 9. CDR1 MNHNS and CDR2 SASEGT come from the germline V gene. CDR3: CASSRDRDYYEQYF. The CDR3 DNA reads TGTGCCAGTAGCCGGGACAGGGACTACTACGAGCAGTACTTC.

The chain is built from TRBV5-1 and TRBJ1-2, with D possibly TRBD1 on 5 matching bases. Per the germline V gene, CDR1 is SGHRS and CDR2 is YFSETQ. This CDR3 comprises 17 residues. V lost 0 bases and J 2 bases, leaving 17 bases between the germline ends. This chain's CDR3 is CASSLEPTGLGNYGYTF. CDR3 sequence (DNA): TGCGCCAGCAGCTTGGAACCCACAGGCCTGGGGAACTATGGCTACACCTTC.

The J gene is TRBJ1-2, the V gene TRBV4-3; TRBD1 agrees at 7 bases. This CDR3 has 15 residues. Germline CDR1 is LGHNA and CDR2 is YSLEER. Germline trimming cut 0 bases from V and 7 bases from J; bases unmatched to any gene: 8. CDR3 amino acids: CASSQDPQGVSGYTF. The CDR3 region has the DNA TGCGCCAGCAGCCAAGACCCCCAGGGGGTTAGTGGCTACACCTTC.

J is TRBJ2-3 and V is TRBV6-6; D is ambiguous. Per germline, CDR1 MNHNY and CDR2 SVGAGI (reference sequence). Deletions cut 5 bases from V and 6 bases from J, with 9 bases between. There are 12 residues in the CDR3. The CDR3 here is CASSPMSDTQYF. CDR3 in DNA: TGTGCCAGCAGTCCAATGTCGGATACGCAGTATTTT.

This clonotype came up many times. The chain couples TRBV20-1 to TRBJ1-4; D gene unclear. V lost 0 bases, J lost 8 bases, and 13 bases lay in between. The CDR3 spans 14 residues. The germline V gene encodes CDR1 DFQATT and CDR2 SNEGSKA (reference sequence). CDR3 sequence reads: CSARDLYMAEKLFF. DNA of the CDR3: TGCAGTGCTAGAGATCTCTACATGGCCGAAAAACTGTTTTTT.

This clonotype has a count of ten or more. The chain recombines TRBV7-2 with TRBJ2-2; maybe TRBD2 (5 bases). V was cut by 2 bases and J by 7 bases, with 8 bases left in between. The germline gives CDR1 SGHTA, CDR2 FQGNSA. The CDR3 runs 13 residues. CDR3 nucleotide sequence: TGTGCCAGCAGCTTACGAGGGATCGGGGAGCTGTTTTTT. Its translation is CASSLRGIGELFF.

V usage is TRBV4-3 and J usage is TRBJ2-3; the match to TRBD2 covers 8 bases. The CDR3 sequence is 16 residues long. The V segment lost 0 bases and the J segment 2 bases; nucleotides outside the gene matches: 4. CDR1 and CDR2 (germline): LGHNA, YSLEER. Here the CDR3 reads CASSQDSSGFTDTQYF. CDR3 sequence (DNA): TGCGCCAGCAGCCAAGATTCTAGCGGGTTCACAGATACGCAGTATTTT.

This clonotype has just a few counts. This rearrangement joins TRBV11-2 to TRBJ2-2; 8 bases map to TRBD1. V shed 4 bases and J 6 bases; nucleotides not matched to a gene: 10. The germline gives CDR1 SGHAT, CDR2 FQNNGV. This CDR3 contains 16 residues. CDR3 nucleotide sequence: TGTGCCAGCAGCTCAGGGACAGGTGCTTTCCCCGGGGAGCTGTTTTTT. Translation gives CASSSGTGAFPGELFF.

The chain combines TRBV20-1 with TRBJ1-1, with D unclear. The length of the CDR3 is 15 residues. Per germline, CDR1 DFQATT and CDR2 SNEGSKA (reference sequence). Deletions cut 1 base from V and 3 bases from J, with 15 bases between. CDR3 bases: TGCAGTGCTAGAGTTCGGGGAGCATTCGACACTGAAGCTTTCTTT. This gives the protein CSARVRGAFDTEAFF.